These 11 T cell receptor beta chains were all obtained from the same sample, sequenced in a study of CD8+ T cells in alopecia areata. Treatment in this sample: oral pan-JAK inhibitor, 5-10 mg twice daily. Extraction of RNA preceded its reverse transcription into cDNA, which served as the sequencing template. The repertoire was sequenced with immunoSEQ multiplex PCR; TCRdb's copy has only in-frame clones and lacks some. The data contain about 110,000 clones, roughly three fifths of them singletons. Source: CD8+ T cells sorted from blood, taken at week 24, from a patient treated with tofacitinib. The receptors shown here come from a human donor with alopecia areata.

This chain connects TRBV30 to TRBJ1-5; D possibly corresponds to TRBD1 (6 bases). Germline CDR1 reads GTSNPN; CDR2 reads SVGIG (reference sequence). The CDR3 has 13 residues. The V end lost 2 bases, the J end lost 5 bases, and 10 bases lay between the germline ends. CDR3 residues: CAWSIGGDQPQHF. The DNA of the CDR3 is TGTGCCTGGAGTATAGGGGGGGATCAGCCCCAGCATTTT.

The chain uses TRBV27 and TRBJ2-7; 10 bases match TRBD2. The CDR3 consists of 14 residues. V lost 4 bases and J lost 5; bases outside the gene matches: 5. Germline V gene lookup returns CDR1 MNHEY and CDR2 SMNVEV (reference sequence). CDR3 loop: CASSSLAGVNEQYF. In DNA form, the CDR3 reads TGTGCCAGCAGTTCCCTAGCGGGGGTCAACGAGCAGTACTTC.

The rearrangement uses TRBV27 and TRBJ1-5, with a weak D call TRBD1 (5 bases). The CDR3 has 12 residues. From germline, CDR1 is MNHEY and CDR2 SMNVEV (reference sequence). Trimming shortened V by 5 bases and J by 9 bases, and 11 bases separated the two germline ends. The CDR3, as DNA: TGTGCCAGCAGTCAAGGTGGGGGGCCCCAGCATTTT. Its translation is CASSQGGGPQHF.

V and J are TRBV27 and TRBJ1-5, with D possibly TRBD1 on 5 matching bases. V lost 6 bases and J lost 4, with 13 bases in between. The CDR3 sequence is 14 residues long. Germline V gene data show CDR1 as MNHEY and CDR2 as SMNVEV (reference sequence). CDR3 nucleotides: TGTGCCAGCAGCCTAACGGGGGTAAATCAGCCCCAGCATTTT. Residues: CASSLTGVNQPQHF.

In its sample, this clone was seen a few times. The chain is built from TRBV7-9 and TRBJ1-5; D is possibly TRBD1 (5 bases). The CDR3 is 14 amino acids. Trimming removed 1 base at V and 6 bases at J, with 10 bases between. Germline V gives CDR1 SEHNR, CDR2 FQNEAQ (reference sequence). CDR3 DNA: TGTGCCAGCAGCTTAGTACAGGTTGGTCAGCCCCAGCATTTT. Translating it yields CASSLVQVGQPQHF.

To note about this clone: This sample includes further DNA sequences coding for the same CDR3. The rearrangement joins TRBV30 to TRBJ1-1; D not resolved. The CDR3 length is 13 residues. Germline-derived CDR1 and CDR2 are GTSNPN and SVGIG (reference sequence). V was clipped by 0 bases and J by 4 bases, with 9 bases between them. CDR3 region: CAWSVGVLTEAFF. CDR3 DNA: TGTGCCTGGAGTGTAGGAGTCCTCACTGAAGCTTTCTTT.

This clone was counted a few times. V usage is TRBV7-9 and J usage is TRBJ2-1; D is possibly TRBD2 (5 bases). Trimming removed 4 bases at V and 8 bases at J, with 6 bases between. The CDR3 length is 11 residues. Germline V gives CDR1 SEHNR, CDR2 FQNEAQ (reference sequence). Here the CDR3 DNA reads TGTGCCAGCAGCTATAGCGATGAGCAGTTCTTC. This codes for CASSYSDEQFF.

The gene calls are TRBV30 and TRBJ2-5; D is perhaps TRBD2 (5 bases). Trimming removed 4 bases at V and 4 bases at J, with 13 bases between. Germline V gene data show CDR1 as GTSNPN and CDR2 as SVGIG (reference sequence). This CDR3 contains 13 residues. The CDR3 DNA reads as TGTGCCTGGACCAGGACCAGCGGAGAGACCCAGTACTTC. Translating gives CAWTRTSGETQYF.

With regard to this clone: One junction end disagrees with the germline gene, perhaps due to a read error. The gene calls are TRBV5-4 and TRBJ1-2; D remains ambiguous. CDR3 length: 14 amino acids. Germline assignment: CDR1 SGHNT and CDR2 YYREEE (reference sequence). CDR3 sequence: CASTLGTANYGYTF. The CDR3 region has the DNA TGTGCCAGCACCTTGGGAACAGCTAACTATGGCTACACCTTC.

CDR3 DNA sequence: TGTGCCACCAGCAGAGATGAAGGACAGGGCTTATCACCCCTCCACTTT. Translated, it gives CATSRDEGQGLSPLHF. This rearrangement joins TRBV15 to TRBJ1-6, with TRBD1 matching over 8 bases. The V and J ends lost 0 bases and 10 bases, in that order; junction bases with no gene match: 8. Germline-derived CDR1 and CDR2 are LNHNV and YYDKDF (reference sequence). This CDR3 is 16 amino acids long.

The chain uses TRBV4-1 and TRBJ2-1; 8 bases map to TRBD2. V lost 0 bases to trimming and J lost 8 bases; unmatched junction nucleotides: 6. Germline V CDR1 and CDR2: MGHRA, YSYEKL. The CDR3 runs 15 residues. The CDR3 here is CASSQERGTSDEQFF. The CDR3 DNA follows: TGCGCCAGCAGCCAAGAGAGGGGGACTAGTGATGAGCAGTTCTTC.